This T cell receptor beta chain was profiled in a study of T cells after yellow fever vaccination. Overall study context: Some fractions had low cell numbers, and these were prepared with SMART-Seq v4 Ultra Low Input.

Study observations and caveats: Some clonotypes, a small share, were shared between CD4 and CD8 compartments. Secondary responses were weaker yet peaked faster, day 5 versus 15.

This clonotype was found many times. Its matching antigen is unknown. Trimming cost V 1 base and J 1 base; bases outside gene matches: 3. Germline loops: CDR1 KGHSH, CDR2 LQKENI. The CDR3 extends over 17 amino acids. The TCR cDNA carried a universal primer site and UMIs from 5'RACE template switching. TCRdb recomputed calls from the 5' RACE reads with MiXCR, one row per CDR3 protein. The sample yields over 300,000 distinct CDR3 sequences, around 7% seen once. The chain recombines TRBV18 with TRBJ2-1, with TRBD2 matching 11 bases. This TCR derives from a man in his late teens or twenties who received the YFV17D yellow fever vaccine. Sequencing was performed on PBMCs, taken roughly 47 days after the first yellow fever vaccination. CDR3: CASSPLAGGRSYNEQFF. Here the CDR3 DNA reads TGTGCCAGCTCACCACTAGCGGGGGGGCGTTCCTACAATGAGCAGTTCTTC.